Listed below are T cell receptor beta chains from one sample, sequenced in a study of regulatory T cells in long-lasting Graves disease. A single record per CDR3 protein comes from TCRdb applying MiXCR to the multiplex PCR reads. The sample comprises 680,000 or so distinct CDR3 sequences, roughly 15% of which are singletons, and approximately 18% rests with the top ten. These records were also assigned to another study, of T cells in Graves' hyperthyroidism and ophthalmopathy.

Sequenced here: peripheral blood mononuclear cells (PBMCs), sampled at new diagnosis, from a patient treated with antithyroid drugs. The origin of the receptors is a woman aged 25 to 45 with Graves disease. CDR3s include the opening cysteine and the closing phenylalanine or tryptophan.

V gene	J gene	CDR3 protein
TRBV12-3/TRBV12-4	TRBJ1-3	CASTWDNSGNTIYF
TRBV5-1	TRBJ2-3	CASSFTSADTQYF
TRBV3-1	TRBJ1-2	CASSQRPGQGNYGYTF
TRBV5-4	TRBJ2-1	CASSQSTSGRSYNEQFF
TRBV19	TRBJ1-4	CASRIVISNEKLFF
TRBV27	TRBJ1-2	CASRGTGWGESYGYTF
TRBV24-1	TRBJ1-2	CATSDPGGGGYTF
TRBV30	TRBJ1-1	CAWKEDRSRAFF
TRBV3-1	TRBJ1-4	CASSSGGFGEKLFF
TRBV7-9	TRBJ1-1	CASSSWTENTEAFF
TRBV10-3	TRBJ2-2	CAIRPGTGELFF
TRBV18	TRBJ1-1	CASSPLQGAGTEAFF
TRBV20-1	TRBJ1-1	CSAVEPGTEAFF
TRBV7-2	TRBJ1-3	CASSPGGVGRVGNTIYF
TRBV7-9	TRBJ1-2	CASSLGDFYGYTF
TRBV30	TRBJ1-5	CAWNRVGQPQHF
TRBV20-1	TRBJ1-5	CSAIRVDGNQPQHF
TRBV12-3/TRBV12-4	TRBJ2-2	CASSHDSGQTGDRTGELFF
TRBV6-5	TRBJ2-7	CASSYSGQVNEQYF
TRBV6-5	TRBJ2-7	CASSYSIAGGGEQYF
TRBV12-5	TRBJ2-2	CASGSSLTSGRKWNTGELFF
TRBV19	TRBJ2-1	CASTWGQGYEQFF
TRBV25-1	TRBJ2-2	CASSEYGTGGTGELFF
TRBV2	TRBJ2-1	CATKTSSYNEQFF
TRBV6-1	TRBJ1-1	CASRGTGTPNTEAFF
TRBV3-1	TRBJ2-7	CASSQDRGRLYEQYF
TRBV28	TRBJ1-4	CASSPTRYEKLFF
TRBV15	TRBJ2-3	CATSRPGLASDTQYF
TRBV28	TRBJ1-5	CASSLSIGDGYSNQPQHF
TRBV18	TRBJ1-2	CASSPDRANGYTF
TRBV27	TRBJ1-4	CASAYRDVSEKLFF
TRBV4-1	TRBJ1-1	CASSQEEDTEAFF
TRBV28	TRBJ2-1	CASSLWGRQAGNEQFF
TRBV5-1	TRBJ2-5	CASSLIGRDQETQYF
TRBV12-3/TRBV12-4	TRBJ1-5	CASRDSTGNQPQHF
TRBV9	TRBJ2-1	CASSVDPGASGLNEQFF
TRBV28	TRBJ2-3	CASISPGGGADTQYF
TRBV20-1	TRBJ1-5	CSAIAGNSNQPQHF
TRBV6-1	TRBJ2-7	CASSERGTGVNEQYF
TRBV6-1	TRBJ1-1	CASRLGQNTEAFF
TRBV9	TRBJ2-7	CASSVSDGYEQYF
TRBV28	TRBJ1-1	CASSTGQGTNTEAFF
TRBV5-1	TRBJ2-7	CASSSWTGTSYEQYF
TRBV6-1	TRBJ1-2	CASRDRDNYGYTF
TRBV9	TRBJ2-3	CASSVAGDDRVGDTQYF
TRBV10-3	TRBJ2-1	CARQRTQFF
TRBV9	TRBJ1-3	CASSVGRDSGNTIYF
TRBV5-4	TRBJ1-2	CASSPDRALDTF
TRBV19	TRBJ2-5	CASSITASQETQYF
TRBV4-1	TRBJ2-3	CASSQVGLTDTQYF
TRBV27	TRBJ1-4	CASSSLTGDEKLFF